The entry that follows covers one TCR beta chain sequence. Its antigen is not known. Naive CD8 populations comprised CD45RO-negative cells positively selected for CCR7, excluding terminally differentiated effector memory CD45RA+ cells. The table came from immunoSEQ multiplex PCR; TCRdb's copy has only in-frame clones and leaves some out. The repertoire holds 1.5 million to 2.5 million clones, with about 95% as singletons. The entry originates in a study of shared clonotypes between healthy human individuals. Overall study findings and caveats: Sharing across four donors was seen in about 5% of naive CD4 clonotypes. The four-donor shared clonotypes exceeded non-shared clonotypes in generation probability, with non-shared ones scoring lower.

The CDR3 extends over 13 amino acids. CDR1 PRHDT and CDR2 FYEKMQ come from the germline V gene (reference sequence). V was clipped by 3 bases and J by 7 bases, with 13 bases between them. The V gene is TRBV13, the J gene TRBJ2-7; TRBD1 might be the D (5 bases). Sequencing was carried out using naive CD8+ T cells sorted from blood. The clonotype was recovered from a man aged 18 to 30 in good health. CDR3 in amino acids: CASSFLGAIEQYF. In DNA form, the CDR3 reads TGTGCCAGCAGCTTTCTTGGGGCAATTGAGCAGTACTTC.